Listed below are T cell receptor beta chains from one sample, sequenced in a study of early T cells in non-severe SARS-CoV-2 infection. Using its own MiXCR run on the 5' RACE reads, TCRdb lists one record per CDR3 protein. The table lists about 79,000 distinct CDR3 sequences, about 11% of them singletons, with around 4.7% in the top ten. Sequencing used whole blood. Receptors were obtained from an adult who was a healthcare worker with PCR-confirmed SARS-CoV-2 infection or an uninfected control (not recorded which). Both conserved end residues are part of each CDR3. Each record gives: V gene, CDR3 protein.

>TRBV6-5
CASSYSTSGAFGVTTQYF
>TRBV27
CASSRGLGAFHEQYF
>TRBV5-1
CASSYGQASYEQYF
>TRBV5-1
CASRGRTASYEQYF
>TRBV6-1
CASSQTGTGGYGGYTF
>TRBV2
CASGQPFSYEQYF
>TRBV5-4
CASSSLAGRTGELFF
>TRBV27
CASRRTGGHNSNQPQHF
>TRBV7-9
CASRSGQTSSYEQYF
>TRBV29-1
CSVGQSNQPQHF
>TRBV14
CASSLSSGLETQYF
>TRBV29-1
CSHQAPYNEQFF
>TRBV4-3
CASSQDLTGATTTNTGELFF
>TRBV12-3/TRBV12-4
CASTQEDSPLHF
>TRBV18
CASSPTPLPGSNQPQHF
>TRBV10-2
CASSERQPVGTEAFF
>TRBV4-1
CASSQDRALILTQYF
>TRBV5-5
CASSSKNTEAFF
>TRBV27
CASSFRAGLQETQYF
>TRBV10-3
CAISEQRGQGNGYTF
>TRBV20-1
CSATPGQYTDTQYF
>TRBV12-3/TRBV12-4
CASSLNGQTGYTF
>TRBV5-4
CASSYDRIYGYTF
>TRBV20-1
CSASTGKNTDTQYF
>TRBV3-1
CASSQGGRGNQPQHF
>TRBV5-6
CASSQVPSYEQYF
>TRBV7-9
CASWAAQSTDTQYF
>TRBV12-3/TRBV12-4
CASSFGDRIAEAFF
>TRBV5-4
CASSETAQETQYF
>TRBV5-6
CASSLTGVGTRDSPLHF
>TRBV29-1
CSAESYNEQFF
>TRBV6-2/TRBV6-3
CASSYRDRSSGNTIYF
>TRBV2
CASRRDAWSNQPQHF
>TRBV4-3
CASSRGLAGIDTQYF
>TRBV4-1
CASSQDRGSWGTEAFF
>TRBV7-6
CASSLKQGSEAFF
>TRBV12-3/TRBV12-4
CASSSLGTATYGYTF
>TRBV5-4
CASSSLGSTGYTF
>TRBV29-1
CSVEGQGAAEQYF
>TRBV27
CANSPSGPAWGEQYF
>TRBV6-5
CASSPGLLLGEQYF
>TRBV2
CASSGTRSTDTQYF
>TRBV9
CASSEARENTIYF
>TRBV7-2
CASSLEATGETQYF
>TRBV6-5
CASSYGIPGTGMNTEAFF
>TRBV4-2
CASSRDRGHSYGYTF
>TRBV27
CASLGPNTETQYF
>TRBV6-5
CASSYSKAGQPPYYEQYF
>TRBV6-2/TRBV6-3
CASSYPRDYTDTQYF
>TRBV27
CASSLGRGASAEAFF
>TRBV7-9
CASSRTGDTQYF
>TRBV12-3/TRBV12-4
CASSHNNNEQFF
>TRBV6-5
CASTSPPDTGNEQYF
>TRBV30
CAWLTSGGNEQFF